A single sample gave rise to the 25 T cell receptor beta chains below, sequenced in a study of OX40 agonist ivuxolimab in advanced cancers. Libraries were prepared by immunoSEQ multiplex PCR; TCRdb keeps only in-frame clonotypes and omits some of them. The repertoire holds about 46,000 clones, roughly 91% seen once, with approximately 4.4% in the top ten. The source was CD4+ or CD8+ T cells sorted from blood, collected in a trial of the OX40 agonist ivuxolimab. The receptors here all came from an adult with an advanced solid tumor such as melanoma, head and neck, liver or kidney cancer.

The J gene is TRBJ2-7, the V gene TRBV19, with 7 bases lining up with TRBD1. The CDR3 contains 15 residues. Per germline, CDR1 LNHDA and CDR2 SQIVND (reference sequence). The V gene end was trimmed by 5 bases and the J gene end by 4 bases; junction bases not matched to a gene: 11. CDR3 nucleotides: TGTGCCAGTAGTGGCCCCAGGGACAGCCTTTACGAGCAGTACTTC. Translation gives CASSGPRDSLYEQYF.

V is TRBV19 and J is TRBJ1-2; TRBD1 aligns across 7 bases. The CDR3 length is 15 residues. The ends lost 0 bases at V and 8 bases at J; junction bases unmatched: 9. CDR1 is LNHDA and CDR2 is SQIVND in the germline V gene (reference sequence). The CDR3 DNA is TGTGCCAGTAGTATAGAGGGGACAGAGCTAGTCGGCTACACCTTC. Protein: CASSIEGTELVGYTF.

J is TRBJ2-7 and V is TRBV6-1; the D is unclear. The CDR3 consists of 15 residues. Germline CDR1 MNHNS, CDR2 SASEGT. V lost 3 bases and J lost 2, with 14 bases in between. The CDR3 reads CASSERLGPPYEQYV. Written as DNA, the CDR3 is TGTGCCAGCAGTGAGCGGTTAGGCCCCCCCTACGAGCAGTACGTC.

The chain joins TRBV4-1 to TRBJ2-5, with 8 bases fitting TRBD1. Trimming removed 3 bases from V and 1 base from J; junction bases left unmatched: 13. The CDR3 contains 18 residues. Germline V gene lookup returns CDR1 MGHRA and CDR2 YSYEKL. DNA of the CDR3: TGCGCCAGCAGCCAGGGGGTTATCGGGACAGGCCCCCAAGAGACCCAGTACTTC. It encodes CASSQGVIGTGPQETQYF.

In DNA, the CDR3 is TGTGCCAGCAGTTACGAGGCAGGGGGTCCCAACTATGGCTACACCTTC. Protein: CASSYEAGGPNYGYTF. V is TRBV6-6 and J is TRBJ1-2; 7 bases map to TRBD1. The CDR3 contains 16 residues. Germline loops: CDR1 MNHNY, CDR2 SVGAGI (reference sequence). The junction had 8 bases not matched to a gene; V was cut back by 2 bases and J by 2 bases.

J is TRBJ2-7 and V is TRBV5-4; D uncertain. Germline CDR1 and CDR2: SGHNT and YYREEE (reference sequence). The CDR3 runs to 13 residues. V was clipped by 2 bases and J by 1 base, with 7 bases between them. The CDR3 reads CASSFDLSYEQYF. DNA for the CDR3: TGTGCCAGCAGCTTCGACTTATCCTACGAGCAGTACTTC.

The chain recombines TRBV7-6 with TRBJ1-1, with 10 bases matching TRBD1. Germline V CDR1 and CDR2: SGHVS, FNYEAQ. The CDR3 consists of 13 residues. The V segment lost 3 bases and the J segment 11 bases; nucleotides outside the gene matches: 6. This chain's CDR3 is CASSFTDRGMAFF. CDR3 in DNA: TGTGCCAGCAGCTTCACGGACAGGGGGATGGCTTTCTTT.

The chain joins TRBV7-3 to TRBJ1-1; perhaps TRBD1 as D (6 bases). Germline V CDR1 and CDR2: SGHTA, FQGTGA. This CDR3 is built from 14 residues. V was cut by 3 bases and J by 3 bases, with 11 bases left in between. In nucleotides, the CDR3 is TGTGCCAGCAGCTTGGACAGCTCGTACACTGAAGCTTTCTTT. As protein: CASSLDSSYTEAFF. Based on the CDR3 plus reference TRBV7-3 and TRBJ1-1, the full variable domain is GAGVSQTPSNKVTEKGKYVELRCDPISGHTALYWYRQSLGQGPEFLIYFQGTGAADDSGLPNDRFFAVRPEGSVSTLKIQRTERGDSAVYLCASSLDSSYTEAFFGQGTRLTVV.

The chain recombines TRBV7-2 with TRBJ2-7; D may be TRBD1 or TRBD2 (5 bases each). This CDR3 has 17 residues. V shed 3 bases and J shed 3 bases, with 21 bases lying between them. The germline CDR1 and CDR2 sequences are SGHTA and FQGNSA. This chain's CDR3 is CASSFSIVRGSLYEQYF. CDR3 bases: TGTGCCAGCAGCTTCTCTATTGTGAGGGGCTCCCTCTACGAGCAGTACTTC.

This rearrangement joins TRBV9 to TRBJ2-3; maybe TRBD2 (5 bases). Trimming took off 2 bases at V and 7 bases at J, with 8 bases between the two ends. This CDR3 region has 12 residues. Germline assignment: CDR1 SGDLS and CDR2 YYNGEE. CDR3 bases: TGTGCCAGCAGCGTGGACTCAAATACGCAGTATTTT. As protein: CASSVDSNTQYF.

The chain links TRBV6-1 to TRBJ1-4, with TRBD1 matching 7 bases. The V gene end was trimmed by 5 bases and the J gene end by 13 bases; junction bases not matched to a gene: 7. Germline CDR1 and CDR2: MNHNS and SASEGT. The CDR3 covers 12 residues. CDR3 protein: CASSTEGAVLFF. In DNA, the CDR3 is TGTGCCAGCAGTACCGAGGGGGCAGTACTGTTTTTT.

This chain connects TRBV15 to TRBJ1-4; maybe TRBD1 (5 bases). Germline lookup yields CDR1 LNHNV and CDR2 YYDKDF (reference sequence). With 3 bases removed from V and 7 bases from J, the gap between germline ends came to 12 bases. The CDR3 spans 14 residues. This CDR3 reads CATSSRGDAEKLFF. CDR3 sequence (DNA): TGTGCCACCAGCAGTCGAGGGGACGCTGAAAAACTGTTTTTT.

This clone was seen just once. The V gene is TRBV4-3, the J gene TRBJ2-3; 11 bases align to TRBD2. V shed 0 bases, J shed 4 bases, and the junction held 9 bases outside the gene matches. The CDR3 extends over 18 amino acids. CDR1 is LGHNA, CDR2 YSLEER, per germline. Written as DNA, the CDR3 is TGCGCCAGCAGCCAAGATTCGACTAGCGGGACGGTATCAGATACGCAGTATTTT. Protein: CASSQDSTSGTVSDTQYF.

The CDR3 is CASSESGPRLYNEQFF. The CDR3 DNA reads TGCGCCAGCAGTGAGTCCGGACCCCGACTTTACAATGAGCAGTTCTTC. The chain carries TRBV10-2 and TRBJ2-1; D is unclear. This CDR3 comprises 16 residues. Per germline, CDR1 WSHSY and CDR2 SAAADI. Trimming shortened V by 0 bases and J by 4 bases, and 13 bases separated the two germline ends.

The genes are TRBV27 and TRBJ2-3; D remains ambiguous. Trimming removed 3 bases at V and 6 bases at J, with 13 bases between. CDR1 and CDR2 from the germline V gene are MNHEY and SMNVEV (reference sequence). CDR3 length equals 14 residues. The chain's CDR3 is CASSLVSVGDTQYF. CDR3 coding DNA: TGTGCCAGCAGTTTGGTATCCGTCGGTGATACGCAGTATTTT.

This chain links TRBV7-9 with TRBJ1-1; D is ambiguous. The germline V gene encodes CDR1 SEHNR and CDR2 FQNEAQ (reference sequence). With 5 bases removed from V and 3 bases from J, the gap between germline ends came to 7 bases. This CDR3 comprises 12 residues. In DNA form, the CDR3 reads TGTGCCAGCAGCCCCAAAGACACTGAAGCTTTCTTT. Encoded protein: CASSPKDTEAFF. Looking up the rest from reference TRBV7-9 and TRBJ1-1 gives the full variable domain: DTGVSQNPRHKITKRGQNVTFRCDPISEHNRLYWYRQTLGQGPEFLTYFQNEAQLEKSRLLSDRFSAERPKGSFSTLEIQRTEQGDSAMYLCASSPKDTEAFFGQGTRLTVV.

This clone appeared once. The chain couples TRBV9 to TRBJ2-3; no reliable D call. V was pared by 4 bases and J by 2 bases, with 8 bases between. There are 13 residues in the CDR3. CDR1 and CDR2 from the germline V gene are SGDLS and YYNGEE. CDR3 sequence: CASSPYPTDTQYF. In nucleotides, the CDR3 is TGTGCCAGCAGCCCTTATCCCACAGATACGCAGTATTTT.

The rearrangement joins TRBV2 to TRBJ1-5, with D perhaps TRBD1 (6 bases). Germline CDR1 and CDR2: SNHLY and FYNNEI. V was shortened by 4 bases and J by 2 bases, with 18 bases between the two germline ends. The CDR3 loop spans 17 amino acids. CDR3 nucleotides: TGTGCCAGCAGTGGTCCCTCAGGGGTGGTCGGCAATCAGCCCCAGCATTTT. This sequence encodes CASSGPSGVVGNQPQHF.

The chain is built from TRBV19 and TRBJ1-1, with 7 positions matching TRBD1. The trim removed 3 bases at V and 5 bases at J, leaving 6 bases unmatched. The CDR3 sequence is 14 residues long. Looked up from germline, CDR1 is LNHDA and CDR2 is SQIVND (reference sequence). The CDR3 region is CASSIPGGGTEAFF. The CDR3 DNA follows: TGTGCCAGTAGTATTCCAGGGGGTGGGACTGAAGCTTTCTTT.

The genes are TRBV27 and TRBJ2-1; D is undetermined. Trimming shortened V by 2 bases and J by 9 bases, and 14 bases separated the two germline ends. Germline V gene lookup returns CDR1 MNHEY and CDR2 SMNVEV (reference sequence). This CDR3 contains 14 residues. The CDR3 protein is CASSLPGPAVEQFF. CDR3 bases: TGTGCCAGCAGTTTACCCGGGCCGGCCGTTGAGCAGTTCTTC.

J is TRBJ1-1 and V is TRBV5-1; 10 positions match TRBD1. Germline CDR1 is SGHRS and CDR2 is YFSETQ. After removal of 3 bases from V and 1 base from J, the junction contained 3 bases not matched to a gene. The CDR3 is 15 residues long. CDR3 region: CASSWGQGPNTEAFF. In DNA form, the CDR3 reads TGCGCCAGCAGCTGGGGACAGGGGCCGAACACTGAAGCTTTCTTT.

The gene calls are TRBV20-1 and TRBJ2-1, with D possibly TRBD2 on 5 matching bases. Trimming cost V 3 bases and J 10 bases, with 7 bases left between them. In germline, CDR1 is DFQATT, CDR2 SNEGSKA (reference sequence). The CDR3 is 10 residues long. The CDR3 protein is CSASRGEQFF. The CDR3 nucleotides read TGCAGTGCTAGCCGCGGGGAGCAGTTCTTC.

This clone counts as medium-sized. The rearrangement joins TRBV4-3 to TRBJ2-1; 10 nucleotides align to TRBD2. V gave up 2 bases and J gave up 5 bases; unmatched junction bases: 3. This CDR3 contains 15 residues. The germline V gene has CDR1 LGHNA and CDR2 YSLEER. The CDR3 DNA sequence: TGCGCCAGCAGCCAACTACTAGCGGGGAACAATGAGCAGTTCTTC. This translates into CASSQLLAGNNEQFF.

The chain employs TRBV27 and TRBJ2-2; D is ambiguous. The V and J ends lost 0 bases and 5 bases respectively, with 13 bases between them. The V gene's germline CDR1 is MNHEY and CDR2 SMNVEV (reference sequence). The CDR3 runs to 16 residues. CDR3 protein: CASSLSVHPFTGELFF. CDR3 bases: TGTGCCAGCAGTTTATCAGTACATCCTTTTACCGGGGAGCTGTTTTTT.

A single count supports this clone. The chain joins TRBV7-2 to TRBJ2-6; 12 nucleotides match TRBD1. CDR3 length: 17 residues. The germline V gene encodes CDR1 SGHTA and CDR2 FQGNSA. V dropped 4 bases and J dropped 4; count of bases not matched to a gene: 5. CDR3 region: CASSSRDRGLGANVLTF. The CDR3 region has the DNA TGTGCCAGCAGCTCCCGGGACAGGGGGCTCGGGGCCAACGTCCTGACTTTC. Complete variable domain (other parts from reference TRBV7-2 and TRBJ2-6): GAGVSQSPSNKVTEKGKDVELRCDPISGHTALYWYRQSLGQGLEFLIYFQGNSAPDKSGLPSDRFSAERTGGSVSTLTIQRTQQEDSAVYLCASSSRDRGLGANVLTFGAGSRLTVL.